These T cell receptor beta chains were read from a single sample in a study of cytomegalovirus exposure and HLA in healthy donors. Measured with immunoSEQ multiplex PCR; TCRdb has only the in-frame clones, and not every one. The sample yields 85,000 to 130,000 clones, about three quarters seen once. The sequenced sample was PBMCs. Receptors originate from a boy under 18 in good health and CMV-seronegative. Both conserved end residues are part of each CDR3. Each record gives: V gene, D gene, clone size, J gene, CDR3 protein, CDR3 DNA. D genes are given only for firm matches. The listing skips clone size in some rows; elsewhere it reads once, few, many or a size class.

v_gene: TRBV27
d_gene: TRBD1
abundance: .
j_gene: TRBJ1-5
CDR3aa: CASRRTGGNAGQPQHF
CDR3nt: TGTGCCAGCCGGAGGACAGGAGGCAATGCAGGTCAGCCCCAGCATTTT

v_gene: TRBV10-3
d_gene: .
abundance: .
j_gene: TRBJ1-2
CDR3aa: CATNTESGLTNYGYTF
CDR3nt: TGTGCCACCAATACAGAGAGCGGACTGACGAACTATGGCTACACCTTC

v_gene: TRBV9
d_gene: .
abundance: .
j_gene: TRBJ2-1
CDR3aa: CASSALQAGHEQFF
CDR3nt: TGTGCCAGCAGCGCCCTTCAGGCGGGCCATGAGCAGTTCTTC

v_gene: TRBV11-3
d_gene: TRBD2
abundance: .
j_gene: TRBJ2-1
CDR3aa: CASSVGLAGAPEQFF
CDR3nt: TGTGCCAGCAGCGTAGGACTAGCGGGGGCTCCCGAGCAGTTCTTC

v_gene: TRBV6-6
d_gene: .
abundance: few
j_gene: TRBJ1-3
CDR3aa: CASSYAGVGNTIYF
CDR3nt: TGTGCCAGCAGTTACGCAGGGGTCGGAAACACCATATATTTT

v_gene: TRBV7-9
d_gene: .
abundance: .
j_gene: TRBJ1-6
CDR3aa: CASSPSAGNSPLHF
CDR3nt: TGTGCCAGCAGCCCCAGCGCGGGCAATTCACCCCTCCACTTT

v_gene: TRBV7-9
d_gene: .
abundance: few
j_gene: TRBJ2-7
CDR3aa: CASSNRGGETYEQYF
CDR3nt: TGTGCCAGCAGCAATAGGGGGGGGGAAACCTACGAGCAGTACTTC

v_gene: TRBV30
d_gene: .
abundance: few
j_gene: TRBJ2-3
CDR3aa: CAWSLTDTQYF
CDR3nt: TGTGCCTGGAGCCTCACAGATACGCAGTATTTT

v_gene: TRBV10-1
d_gene: TRBD1
abundance: .
j_gene: TRBJ2-5
CDR3aa: CASSETTGGLETQYF
CDR3nt: TGCGCCAGCAGTGAGACGACAGGGGGCCTAGAGACCCAGTACTTC

v_gene: TRBV19
d_gene: .
abundance: .
j_gene: TRBJ1-5
CDR3aa: CASSLHRGQPQHF
CDR3nt: TGTGCCAGTAGTCTGCATCGAGGACAGCCCCAGCATTTT

v_gene: TRBV10-3
d_gene: TRBD1
abundance: .
j_gene: TRBJ1-4
CDR3aa: CAISDRDSNNEKLFF
CDR3nt: TGTGCCATCAGTGACCGGGACAGCAATAATGAAAAACTGTTTTTT

v_gene: TRBV4-2
d_gene: TRBD1
abundance: .
j_gene: TRBJ2-6
CDR3aa: CASSQDPAGGSSGANVLTF
CDR3nt: TGTGCCAGCAGCCAAGATCCGGCAGGGGGTAGCTCTGGGGCCAACGTCCTGACTTTC

v_gene: TRBV9
d_gene: TRBD2
abundance: few
j_gene: TRBJ2-1
CDR3aa: CASSHHRLAGRNEQFF
CDR3nt: TGTGCCAGCAGCCATCATCGACTAGCGGGAAGGAATGAGCAGTTCTTC

v_gene: TRBV5-1
d_gene: TRBD2
abundance: .
j_gene: TRBJ2-7
CDR3aa: CASSLAGTSSYEQYF
CDR3nt: TGCGCCAGCAGCTTGGCTGGGACTAGTAGCTACGAGCAGTACTTC

v_gene: TRBV6-5
d_gene: .
abundance: .
j_gene: TRBJ2-7
CDR3aa: CASSFADNSYEQYF
CDR3nt: TGTGCCAGCAGCTTTGCGGACAACTCCTACGAGCAGTACTTC

v_gene: TRBV11-2
d_gene: .
abundance: once
j_gene: TRBJ1-2
CDR3aa: CASSLNPQEGYTF
CDR3nt: TGTGCCAGCAGCCTCAACCCACAGGAGGGCTACACCTTC

v_gene: TRBV13
d_gene: .
abundance: .
j_gene: TRBJ2-3
CDR3aa: CASSSTDTQYF
CDR3nt: TGTGCCAGCAGCTCGACAGATACGCAGTATTTT